Presented here are 10 T cell receptor beta chains from one specimen sequenced in a study of pediatric ulcerative colitis. Profiled with immunoSEQ multiplex PCR; TCRdb holds only in-frame clones, not every one. This table holds around 65,000 clones, more than 60% found once. Sequenced input: blood. These receptors came from a boy aged 5 to 17 with moderate ulcerative colitis.

This clone has only a few counts. This chain joins TRBV29-1 and TRBJ2-6, with D maybe TRBD2 (5 bases). This CDR3 region has 15 residues. Germline-derived CDR1 and CDR2 are SQVTM and ANQGSEA. With 6 bases removed from V and 0 bases from J, the gap between germline ends came to 12 bases. CDR3 DNA: TGCAGCGTGAGCGGTCGGAGCTCTGGGGCCAACGTCCTGACTTTC. Protein product: CSVSGRSSGANVLTF.

The chain links TRBV4-2 to TRBJ1-5, with D possibly TRBD1 on 5 matching bases. V lost 0 bases to trimming and J lost 5 bases, with 14 bases between them. There are 16 residues in the CDR3. CDR1 and CDR2 (germline): LGHNA, YNFKEQ. The chain's CDR3 is CASSQESDAGHQPQHF. The CDR3, as DNA: TGTGCCAGCAGCCAAGAGTCGGACGCGGGGCATCAGCCCCAGCATTTT.

The rearrangement joins TRBV2 to TRBJ1-2; the match to TRBD1 covers 10 bases. Germline V gene data show CDR1 as SNHLY and CDR2 as FYNNEI. V shed 4 bases and J 13 bases; nucleotides not matched to a gene: 18. This CDR3 is 16 amino acids long. This CDR3 is CASSGKIGTGAPSSTF. CDR3 in DNA: TGTGCCAGCAGTGGGAAAATCGGGACAGGGGCCCCCTCAAGCACCTTC. Full variable domain (remainder filled in from reference TRBV2 and TRBJ1-2): EPEVTQTPSHQVTQMGQEVILRCVPISNHLYFYWYRQILGQKVEFLVSFYNNEISEKSEIFDDQFSVERPDGSNFTLKIRSTKLEDSAMYFCASSGKIGTGAPSSTFGSGTRLTVV.

This clone came up once. The CDR3 spells CASSLRTYANYGYTF. CDR3 bases: TGTGCCAGCAGCTTAAGGACGTATGCTAACTATGGCTACACCTTC. This chain uses TRBV5-4 with TRBJ1-2; D is unresolved. V dropped 2 bases and J dropped 0 bases, with 11 bases sitting between them. The CDR3 contains 15 residues. In germline, CDR1 is SGHNT, CDR2 YYREEE (reference sequence).

J is TRBJ2-5 and V is TRBV14; 7 nucleotides line up with TRBD1. Germline CDR1 reads SGHDN; CDR2 reads FVKESK. This CDR3 comprises 16 residues. The V and J ends lost 1 base and 5 bases, in that order; junction bases with no gene match: 10. The DNA of the CDR3 is TGTGCCAGCAGCCAAGGGGGAAGGACAGGAGGCGAGACCCAGTACTTC. It encodes CASSQGGRTGGETQYF. The full variable domain, with the rest looked up from reference TRBV14 and TRBJ2-5, is EAGVTQFPSHSVIEKGQTVTLRCDPISGHDNLYWYRRVMGKEIKFLLHFVKESKQDESGMPNNRFLAERTGGTYSTLKVQPAELEDSGVYFCASSQGGRTGGETQYFGPGTRLLVL.

V and J are TRBV5-1 and TRBJ2-7; the D gene is possibly TRBD1 (6 bases). The V end lost 0 bases, the J end lost 3 bases, and 16 bases lay between the germline ends. CDR1 is SGHRS, CDR2 YFSETQ, per germline. The CDR3 is made up of 16 amino acids. CDR3 in DNA: TGCGCCAGCAGCTTGGGTGCTGGACAGAGTTTCTACGAGCAGTACTTC. It yields the protein CASSLGAGQSFYEQYF.

The gene calls are TRBV7-9 and TRBJ1-3; possible D gene TRBD1, 5 bases. This CDR3 contains 16 residues. V lost 5 bases and J lost 1, with 15 bases in between. Germline V lookup: CDR1 SEHNR, CDR2 FQNEAQ (reference sequence). CDR3 loop: CASSGTGSQSGNTIYF. The CDR3 nucleotides are TGTGCCAGCAGCGGGACCGGGTCCCAATCTGGAAACACCATATATTTT.

The CDR3 region is CASSTPQYGYTLSFTF. The CDR3 DNA sequence: TGTGCCAGCAGCACCCCTCAATATGGCTACACCTTGTCGTTTACCTTC. The chain combines TRBV9 with TRBJ1-2; D remains unclear. CDR1 and CDR2 (germline): SGDLS, YYNGEE. The CDR3 spans 16 residues. V was cut by 4 bases and J by 14 bases, with 30 bases left in between.

The chain couples TRBV2 to TRBJ1-5; possibly TRBD1 for D (5 bases). Germline loops: CDR1 SNHLY, CDR2 FYNNEI. The CDR3 sequence is 16 residues long. Trimming took 9 bases from V and 0 from J, leaving 18 bases between them. CDR3 loop: CASGRDRRYSNQPQHF. CDR3 in DNA: TGTGCCAGTGGCCGGGACCGTAGGTATAGCAATCAGCCCCAGCATTTT.

The rearrangement joins TRBV12-5 to TRBJ1-5; D not resolved. Deletions cut 0 bases from V and 1 base from J, with 19 bases between. The CDR3 covers 19 residues. Germline loops: CDR1 LGHNT, CDR2 FRNRAP. Written as DNA, the CDR3 is TGTGCTAGTGGTTTGGTTCTTCTGGGCATGGTGGGAAGCAATCAGCCCCAGCATTTT. This sequence encodes CASGLVLLGMVGSNQPQHF.